Shown below are 8 T cell receptor beta chains from a single sample sequenced in a study of graft-versus-host responses after intestinal transplantation. Libraries were prepared by immunoSEQ multiplex PCR; TCRdb keeps only in-frame clonotypes and omits some of them. This table holds about 96,000 clones, around 90% found once. What these receptors recognize is not known. The input for sequencing was unstimulated CD4+ T cells sorted from spleen or lymph node cells, taken before intestinal transplant. The receptors originated from a human donor who received an intestinal transplant.

CDR3 nucleotide sequence: TGTGCCAGCAGCTTAGCCTTGCAGGGAAGGGCTGACTACGAGCAGTACTTC. Its translation is CASSLALQGRADYEQYF. The genes are TRBV11-2 and TRBJ2-7; tentative D call: TRBD1 (5 bases). This CDR3 has 17 amino acids. V gave up 1 base and J gave up 3 bases, with 19 bases separating them. Germline V gene data show CDR1 as SGHAT and CDR2 as FQNNGV.

This clone has a single count. The chain links TRBV14 to TRBJ2-7, with 11 bases matching TRBD2. The CDR3 is 15 amino acids. V lost 4 bases, J lost 7 bases, and 9 bases stayed unmatched. Germline loops: CDR1 SGHDN, CDR2 FVKESK. The CDR3 reads CASSPSSGRSQEQYF. The CDR3 DNA sequence: TGTGCCAGCAGCCCCTCTAGCGGGAGGTCGCAAGAGCAGTACTTC.

The V call is TRBV7-9, the J call TRBJ1-1; 9 positions agree with TRBD1. Germline V gene sequence: CDR1 SEHNR, CDR2 FQNEAQ (reference sequence). J lost 6 bases, V lost 3 bases, and 2 bases had no gene match. The length of the CDR3 is 13 residues. The CDR3 loop reads CASSLGQGSEAFF. The CDR3 DNA sequence: TGTGCCAGCAGCTTGGGACAGGGATCTGAAGCTTTCTTT.

The chain recombines TRBV5-5 with TRBJ1-5, with D possibly being TRBD1 (5 bases). The CDR3 spans 14 residues. The V gene lost 0 bases and the J gene lost 3 bases, with 7 bases spanning the gap. The V gene's germline CDR1 is SGHKS and CDR2 YYEKEE (reference sequence). DNA for the CDR3: TGTGCCAGCAGCTTGGGACAGAACAATCAGCCCCAGCATTTT. Its translation: CASSLGQNNQPQHF.

In DNA, the CDR3 is TGTGCCAGCAGTTACTCGCGGAAAGCGTGGTACTTC. Protein: CASSYSRKAWYF. The chain couples TRBV6-5 to TRBJ2-7, with D unresolved. Trimming shortened V by 0 bases and J by 12 bases, and 12 bases separated the two germline ends. CDR1 and CDR2 (germline): MNHEY, SVGAGI. The CDR3 has 12 residues.

This clone has only one observation. This chain uses TRBV19 with TRBJ1-1, with D possibly being TRBD1 (5 bases). The germline V and J ends were trimmed by 6 bases and 2 bases, with 19 bases remaining between them. The CDR3 contains 16 residues. The germline gives CDR1 LNHDA, CDR2 SQIVND (reference sequence). This CDR3 is CASRPPEGQGNTEAFF. In DNA, the CDR3 is TGTGCCAGTAGACCGCCGGAGGGGCAGGGAAACACTGAAGCTTTCTTT.

The V gene is TRBV28, the J gene TRBJ2-7; TRBD1 might be the D (6 bases). The CDR3 loop spans 14 amino acids. Trimming took 7 bases from V and 1 from J, leaving 14 bases between them. The germline V gene has CDR1 MDHEN and CDR2 SYDVKM. CDR3 protein: CASNARGRSYEQYF. The CDR3 coding sequence is TGTGCCAGCAACGCCAGGGGCAGGTCCTACGAGCAGTACTTC.

The gene calls are TRBV28 and TRBJ2-3; 8 bases are a match to TRBD2. The V segment lost 4 bases and the J segment 3 bases; nucleotides outside the gene matches: 6. Germline assignment: CDR1 MDHEN and CDR2 SYDVKM. CDR3 length equals 15 residues. As DNA, the CDR3 is TGTGCCAGCAGTTCGGGAGGGGCTGGGACAGATACGCAGTATTTT. It translates to CASSSGGAGTDTQYF. The entire variable domain, with the rest obtained from reference TRBV28 and TRBJ2-3, is as follows: DVKVTQSSRYLVKRTGEKVFLECVQDMDHENMFWYRQDPGLGLRLIYFSYDVKMKEKGDIPEGYSVSREKKERFSLILESASTNQTSMYLCASSSGGAGTDTQYFGPGTRLTVL.